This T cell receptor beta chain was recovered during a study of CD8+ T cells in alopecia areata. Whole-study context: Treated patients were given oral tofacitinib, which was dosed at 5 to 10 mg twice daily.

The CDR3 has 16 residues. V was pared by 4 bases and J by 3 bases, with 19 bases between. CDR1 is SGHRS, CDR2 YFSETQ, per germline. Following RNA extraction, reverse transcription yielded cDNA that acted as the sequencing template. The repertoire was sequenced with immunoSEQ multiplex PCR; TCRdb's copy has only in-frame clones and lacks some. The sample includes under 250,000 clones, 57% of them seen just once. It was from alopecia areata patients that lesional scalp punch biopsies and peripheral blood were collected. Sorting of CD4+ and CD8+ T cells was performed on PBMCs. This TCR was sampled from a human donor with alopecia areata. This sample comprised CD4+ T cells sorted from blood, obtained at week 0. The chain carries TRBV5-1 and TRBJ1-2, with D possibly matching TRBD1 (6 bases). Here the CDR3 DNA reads TGCGCCAGCAGCCGATCTACAGGGCCCACCTACTATGGCTACACCTTC. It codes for CASSRSTGPTYYGYTF.